Below are 31 T cell receptor beta chains sequenced from a single sample in a study of T-cell reconstitution after alpha-beta-depleted transplantation in children. The authors prepared the TCRbeta library with unique molecular identifiers. In TCRdb, the PCR reads were re-called with MiXCR into one record per CDR3 protein. Of about 1,000,000 distinct CDR3 sequences in the sample, roughly 29% were seen once. The specimen was PBMCs, mostly from graft donor cells, collected 360 days after TCRalphabeta/CD19-depleted stem cell transplant. The source is a boy in the first two years of life who had a stem cell transplant for SCID, so the T cells may come from the graft donor.

The genes are TRBV14 and TRBJ2-1; D unresolved. The CDR3 is made up of 13 amino acids. The germline gives CDR1 SGHDN, CDR2 FVKESK. The V gene lost 2 bases and the J gene lost 5 bases, with 7 bases spanning the gap. The CDR3 nucleotides read TGTGCCAGCAGCCAATGGAGTCACAATGAGCAGTTCTTC. It is translated as CASSQWSHNEQFF.

The gene calls are TRBV29-1 and TRBJ2-5, with D perhaps assigned TRBD1 or TRBD2 (6 bases each). CDR1 is SQVTM, CDR2 ANQGSEA, per germline. Between the trimmed V and J ends, which lost 8 bases and 2 bases, there was a span of 36 bases. CDR3 length equals 20 residues. The CDR3 bases are TGCAGCCCTGTGGGGGGCCCCAGAGGGCCTGACGCCAGCGCACAAGAGACCCAGTACTTC. This sequence encodes CSPVGGPRGPDASAQETQYF. Drawing the rest from reference TRBV29-1 and TRBJ2-5, the complete variable domain is SAVISQKPSRDICQRGTSLTIQCQVDSQVTMMFWYRQQPGQSLTLIATANQGSEATYESGFVIDKFPISRPNLTFSTLTVSNMSPEDSSIYLCSPVGGPRGPDASAQETQYFGPGTRLLVL.

The V call is TRBV7-2, the J call TRBJ1-4, with 8 bases aligning to TRBD1. The V segment lost 5 bases and the J segment 4 bases; nucleotides outside the gene matches: 6. From germline, CDR1 is SGHTA and CDR2 FQGNSA. The CDR3 extends over 15 amino acids. The CDR3 nucleotides are TGTGCCAGCAGCCCCCGGACAGGGAGTAATGAAAAACTGTTTTTT. Amino acid sequence: CASSPRTGSNEKLFF.

This clonotype came up a few times. This sequence joins TRBV10-3 and TRBJ2-5; weak D call: TRBD2 (5 bases). V shed 5 bases and J shed 4 bases, with 20 bases lying between them. The V gene's germline CDR1 is ENHRY and CDR2 SYGVKD. The CDR3 has 16 residues. For the CDR3, the DNA is TGTGCCATCAGTTGGGGAGTCCCGATAGGACGAGAGACCCAGTACTTC. Translation gives CAISWGVPIGRETQYF.

J is TRBJ2-1 and V is TRBV3-1; maybe TRBD1 (6 bases). Trimming cost V 4 bases and J 9 bases, with 13 bases left between them. The V gene's germline CDR1 is LGHDT and CDR2 YNNKEL (reference sequence). CDR3 length: 13 residues. The CDR3 here is CASSLSPGVEQFF. CDR3 DNA: TGTGCCAGCAGCCTATCTCCAGGGGTTGAGCAGTTCTTC.

The rearrangement links TRBV5-1 to TRBJ1-1; D perhaps matches TRBD1 (5 bases). The CDR3 extends over 15 amino acids. Germline CDR1 and CDR2: SGHRS and YFSETQ. V gave up 5 bases and J gave up 0 bases, with 14 bases separating them. For the CDR3, the DNA is TGCGCCAGCAGGCCGGGCGGGACGGTGAACACTGAAGCTTTCTTT. Its translation is CASRPGGTVNTEAFF.

V usage is TRBV19 and J usage is TRBJ2-1; the match to TRBD1 covers 7 bases. Per the germline V gene, CDR1 is LNHDA and CDR2 is SQIVND (reference sequence). The V gene end was trimmed by 4 bases and the J gene end by 3 bases; junction bases not matched to a gene: 6. The length of the CDR3 is 15 residues. CDR3 nucleotides: TGTGCCAGTAGTAGCACCGGGACAGTCTACAATGAGCAGTTCTTC. Its protein product is CASSSTGTVYNEQFF.

This clonotype has ten or more counts. The gene calls are TRBV5-4 and TRBJ1-1; D possibly corresponds to TRBD1 (6 bases). Germline CDR1 SGHNT, CDR2 YYREEE (reference sequence). The length of the CDR3 is 14 residues. The ends were cut back, 4 bases at V and 1 base at J, with 11 bases in the middle. DNA for the CDR3: TGTGCCAGCAGCCCCACAGGGAGGAACACTGAAGCTTTCTTT. Protein: CASSPTGRNTEAFF.

In the case of this clonotype: One end of the junction varies from germline; a read error may be responsible. The V gene is TRBV5-6, the J gene TRBJ1-5, with TRBD1 as a possible D gene (5 bases). CDR3 length equals 18 residues. Germline CDR1 SGHDT, CDR2 YYEEEE. The CDR3 sequence is CASSLAETGEGRNPPQHF. The CDR3 nucleotides read TGTGCCAGCAGCTTGGCCGAAACAGGCGAGGGAAGGAATCCGCCCCAGCATTTT.

This clonotype has just one count. V usage is TRBV24-1 and J usage is TRBJ1-5; D is uncertain. The CDR3 sequence is 15 residues long. V gave up 2 bases and J gave up 7 bases, with 14 bases separating them. Germline assignment: CDR1 KGHDR and CDR2 SFDVKD. The CDR3 DNA reads as TGTGCCACCAGTGATTGGCAGACACAAACCCAGCCCCAGCATTTT. Protein product: CATSDWQTQTQPQHF.

This clonotype has more than one count but fewer than ten. J is TRBJ2-2 and V is TRBV6-1; D gene unclear. Germline CDR1 and CDR2: MNHNS and SASEGT. Trimming took 7 bases from V and 3 from J, leaving 9 bases between them. The CDR3 contains 13 residues. The CDR3 region is CASKVDYTGELFF. CDR3 nucleotide sequence: TGTGCCAGCAAGGTCGACTACACCGGGGAGCTGTTTTTT.

The chain is built from TRBV4-2 and TRBJ1-1; 7 nucleotides match TRBD1. Germline V gene data show CDR1 as LGHNA and CDR2 as YNFKEQ. The CDR3 sequence is 16 residues long. The V and J ends lost 0 bases and 3 bases, in that order; junction bases with no gene match: 7. The CDR3: CASSQDRGGWYTEAFF. Written as DNA, the CDR3 is TGTGCCAGCAGCCAAGATAGAGGGGGCTGGTACACTGAAGCTTTCTTT.

A few counts support this clonotype. The rearrangement uses TRBV5-6 and TRBJ2-7; unclear D gene. V gave up 1 base and J gave up 3 bases, with 11 bases separating them. CDR3 length equals 14 residues. Germline V gene data show CDR1 as SGHDT and CDR2 as YYEEEE. The CDR3 region is CASSLWNPDYEQYF. The DNA of the CDR3 is TGTGCCAGCAGCTTGTGGAATCCCGACTACGAGCAGTACTTC.

The chain uses TRBV7-2 and TRBJ2-4; D may correspond to TRBD1 or TRBD2 (6 bases each). V lost 4 bases to trimming and J lost 4 bases, with 20 bases between them. The CDR3 sequence is 17 residues long. Looked up from germline, CDR1 is SGHTA and CDR2 is FQGNSA. As DNA, the CDR3 is TGTGCCAGCAGCTCGATTGGGGGCCTAGCGATGAAAAACATTCAGTACTTC. Translated, it gives CASSSIGGLAMKNIQYF.

The chain carries TRBV4-3 and TRBJ2-1; no definite D call. CDR3 length: 15 amino acids. Germline CDR1 LGHNA, CDR2 YSLEER. V was trimmed by 0 bases and J by 3 bases, leaving 9 bases between them. CDR3 coding DNA: TGCGCCAGCAGCCAAGACTACGGCAGCTACAATGAGCAGTTCTTC. As protein: CASSQDYGSYNEQFF.

This clonotype was detected many times. This chain joins TRBV5-6 and TRBJ2-5; D not certain. This CDR3 region has 16 residues. The V and J ends lost 3 bases and 1 base respectively, with 16 bases between them. CDR1 and CDR2 from the germline V gene are SGHDT and YYEEEE. The CDR3 sequence: CASSSRRLAFQETQYF. CDR3 DNA sequence: TGTGCCAGCAGCTCCCGGAGACTCGCCTTCCAAGAGACCCAGTACTTC.

This chain uses TRBV27 with TRBJ1-4, with D possibly being TRBD1 (6 bases). The CDR3 runs to 15 residues. V shed 6 bases and J shed 4 bases, with 15 bases lying between them. Germline V gene sequence: CDR1 MNHEY, CDR2 SMNVEV (reference sequence). The CDR3 DNA sequence: TGTGCCAGCAGGGAACTGACAGGTCTTAATGAAAAACTGTTTTTT. Its translation: CASRELTGLNEKLFF.

The chain joins TRBV20-1 to TRBJ2-3; 14 nucleotides agree with TRBD2. With 0 bases clipped from V and 9 bases from J, the junction kept 5 bases outside the gene matches. The CDR3 is 15 residues long. CDR1 is DFQATT, CDR2 SNEGSKA, per germline (reference sequence). CDR3 amino acids: CSARDGGLAGVTQYF. The DNA of the CDR3 is TGCAGTGCTAGAGATGGGGGACTAGCGGGGGTGACGCAGTATTTT.

Here the CDR3 reads CASSQDNRETQYF. CDR3 nucleotide sequence: TGCGCCAGCAGCCAAGACAACAGGGAGACCCAGTACTTC. The rearrangement links TRBV4-1 to TRBJ2-5, with D possibly TRBD1 on 5 matching bases. The germline CDR1 and CDR2 sequences are MGHRA and YSYEKL. This CDR3 has 13 amino acids. V dropped 0 bases and J dropped 5 bases, with 7 bases sitting between them.

The chain recombines TRBV5-1 with TRBJ2-3; D is perhaps TRBD1 (5 bases). The V gene's germline CDR1 is SGHRS and CDR2 YFSETQ. V lost 0 bases and J 0 bases, leaving 11 bases between the germline ends. The CDR3 is 16 amino acids. The chain's CDR3 is CASSLDVGASTDTQYF. Written as DNA, the CDR3 is TGCGCCAGCAGCTTGGATGTAGGGGCTAGCACAGATACGCAGTATTTT.

This clonotype was seen just once. This chain joins TRBV20-1 and TRBJ2-5, with D unresolved. CDR3 length: 13 amino acids. V was cut by 6 bases and J by 9 bases, with 20 bases left in between. Germline CDR1 and CDR2: DFQATT and SNEGSKA (reference sequence). This chain's CDR3 is CSAAPRTRAAQYF. The CDR3 coding sequence is TGCAGTGCGGCTCCCCGGACCCGCGCGGCCCAGTACTTC.

This clonotype appeared a few times. The V call is TRBV4-3, the J call TRBJ2-7, with TRBD2 identical over 9 bases. Losses at the gene ends were 0 bases for V and 4 bases for J; bases not matched to a gene: 7. CDR3 length: 16 amino acids. Germline V gives CDR1 LGHNA, CDR2 YSLEER. The DNA for the CDR3 is TGCGCCAGCAGCCAAGAACGGGGCGGGGGGGTATACGAGCAGTACTTC. It yields the protein CASSQERGGGVYEQYF.

This clonotype was observed a handful of times. The V call is TRBV28, the J call TRBJ2-7, with D possibly being TRBD1 (5 bases). The germline gives CDR1 MDHEN, CDR2 SYDVKM. The CDR3 extends over 15 amino acids. Trimming stripped 4 bases from V and 0 bases from J, with 13 bases between. CDR3 sequence: CASSSVAGISYEQYF. The CDR3 nucleotides are TGTGCCAGCAGTTCCGTCGCAGGGATCTCCTACGAGCAGTACTTC. The variable domain in full, with the rest retrieved from reference TRBV28 and TRBJ2-7, is DVKVTQSSRYLVKRTGEKVFLECVQDMDHENMFWYRQDPGLGLRLIYFSYDVKMKEKGDIPEGYSVSREKKERFSLILESASTNQTSMYLCASSSVAGISYEQYFGPGTRLTVT.

The V and J genes are TRBV6-1 and TRBJ1-1; TRBD1 might be the D (5 bases). V was shortened by 6 bases and J by 0 bases, with 8 bases between the two germline ends. The CDR3 totals 13 residues. Per germline, CDR1 MNHNS and CDR2 SASEGT. CDR3 sequence reads: CASRKGLNTEAFF. In DNA, the CDR3 is TGTGCCAGCAGGAAGGGGCTGAACACTGAAGCTTTCTTT.

This clonotype was found many times. J is TRBJ2-3 and V is TRBV5-1, with D perhaps being TRBD1 or TRBD2 (5 bases each). V shed 3 bases and J shed 6 bases, with 17 bases lying between them. This CDR3 has 15 amino acids. Per germline, CDR1 SGHRS and CDR2 YFSETQ. For the CDR3, the DNA is TGCGCCAGCAGCTCCGCTTACGAGGGGTGGGATACGCAGTATTTT. Residues: CASSSAYEGWDTQYF.

The chain joins TRBV10-3 to TRBJ1-1, with 7 bases matching TRBD1. The CDR3 is 15 residues long. CDR1 is ENHRY, CDR2 SYGVKD, per germline. Trimming removed 4 bases from V and 0 bases from J; junction bases left unmatched: 5. The CDR3 DNA reads as TGTGCCATCAGTGGCCTGGGACAGATGAACACTGAAGCTTTCTTT. Protein sequence: CAISGLGQMNTEAFF.

This clonotype was picked up many times. CDR3 sequence (DNA): TGTGCCACCAGTGACCCGTCCGAGGGACCAGATACGCAGTATTTT. Translated, it gives CATSDPSEGPDTQYF. V gene TRBV24-1 combines with J gene TRBJ2-3, with D perhaps TRBD1 or TRBD2 (5 bases each). Per germline, CDR1 KGHDR and CDR2 SFDVKD. Trimming shortened V by 4 bases and J by 4 bases, and 14 bases separated the two germline ends. This CDR3 is built from 15 residues.

This chain uses TRBV29-1 with TRBJ2-1, with TRBD2 identical over 7 bases. The length of the CDR3 is 15 residues. V gave up 4 bases and J gave up 4 bases; unmatched junction bases: 10. Germline V lookup: CDR1 SQVTM, CDR2 ANQGSEA. The CDR3 DNA sequence: TGCAGCGTTGGTTCGAGGCTAGCGGCTTACAATGAGCAGTTCTTC. Protein sequence: CSVGSRLAAYNEQFF.

This clonotype turned up a few times. DNA for the CDR3: TGTGCCAGCAGCCAAACGGGCACCTCGGAGACCCAGTACTTC. Translating it yields CASSQTGTSETQYF. The chain has TRBV4-2 and TRBJ2-5; D gene unclear. CDR1 is LGHNA and CDR2 is YNFKEQ in the germline V gene. Trimming took off 2 bases at V and 5 bases at J, with 12 bases between the two ends. The length of the CDR3 is 14 residues.

This clonotype has a count of ten or more. This chain joins TRBV29-1 and TRBJ1-2; possible D gene TRBD1, 5 bases. V lost 3 bases to trimming and J lost 3 bases, with 11 bases between them. The germline gives CDR1 SQVTM, CDR2 ANQGSEA. This CDR3 comprises 13 residues. DNA of the CDR3: TGCAGCGTTGAGGTCGGGGGGTACTATGGCTACACCTTC. It is translated as CSVEVGGYYGYTF.

This clonotype has a handful of counts. The chain has TRBV3-1 and TRBJ2-7; D remains unclear. V was trimmed by 4 bases and J by 7 bases, leaving 11 bases between them. Germline V gene sequence: CDR1 LGHDT, CDR2 YNNKEL (reference sequence). The CDR3 contains 12 residues. Here the CDR3 DNA reads TGTGCCAGCAGCCTAAGATCGGGTGAGCAGTACTTC. Protein: CASSLRSGEQYF.